One and the same sample provided the 21 T cell receptor beta chains below, sequenced in a study of T-cell reconstitution after alpha-beta-depleted transplantation in children. TCRbeta library construction was performed incorporating unique molecular identifiers. TCRdb processed the PCR reads anew with MiXCR; each CDR3 protein has one entry. The table shows 400,000 to 500,000 distinct CDR3 sequences, with around 9.9% occurring only once. Material: PBMCs from the stem cell graft donor, obtained from the stem cell graft. All receptors derive from a human donor who donated a stem cell graft to a child with acute myeloid leukemia.

The chain has TRBV3-1 and TRBJ1-2; no reliable D call. Germline assignment: CDR1 LGHDT and CDR2 YNNKEL (reference sequence). V was cut by 2 bases and J by 2 bases, with 9 bases left in between. The CDR3 is 14 residues long. The CDR3 region is CASSQPGSNYGYTF. The CDR3, as DNA: TGTGCCAGCAGCCAACCCGGCAGCAACTATGGCTACACCTTC.

The chain uses TRBV27 and TRBJ2-3; weak D call: TRBD2 (6 bases). This CDR3 is built from 16 residues. Germline values: CDR1 MNHEY, CDR2 SMNVEV (reference sequence). V lost 4 bases to trimming and J lost 0 bases, with 14 bases between them. CDR3 DNA sequence: TGTGCCAGCAGTTCCTCCCTAGCGTCTAGCACAGATACGCAGTATTTT. The encoded protein is CASSSSLASSTDTQYF.

CDR3 nucleotide sequence: TGTGCCATCAGTGATGGGACCCAGAGCGCCGAGACCCAGTACTTC. Translation: CAISDGTQSAETQYF. The J gene is TRBJ2-5, the V gene TRBV10-3; either TRBD1 or TRBD2 may fit D (5 bases each). V dropped 3 bases and J dropped 5 bases, with 16 bases sitting between them. The CDR3 runs 15 residues. CDR1 and CDR2 from the germline V gene are ENHRY and SYGVKD.

The chain couples TRBV20-1 to TRBJ1-6; 8 bases are a match to TRBD1. Germline loops: CDR1 DFQATT, CDR2 SNEGSKA (reference sequence). Germline trimming cut 5 bases from V and 5 bases from J; bases unmatched to any gene: 14. This CDR3 has 17 residues. CDR3 DNA: TGCAGTGCTTCCCCCAACTCCGGACAGGGAAATAATTCACCCCTCCACTTT. Amino acid sequence: CSASPNSGQGNNSPLHF.

In this sample, this clonotype turned up a few times. The rearrangement joins TRBV7-2 to TRBJ2-5; D unresolved. V was clipped by 1 base and J by 2 bases, with 11 bases between them. The CDR3 runs to 15 residues. Germline values: CDR1 SGHTA, CDR2 FQGNSA. CDR3 protein: CASSLGGKGQETQYF. The CDR3 coding sequence is TGTGCCAGCAGCTTAGGGGGAAAGGGACAAGAGACCCAGTACTTC.

This chain links TRBV9 with TRBJ2-3; D not certain. Trimming removed 4 bases from V and 0 bases from J, with 12 bases in between. CDR1 SGDLS and CDR2 YYNGEE come from the germline V gene. This CDR3 contains 15 residues. CDR3 amino acids: CASSPHSSSTDTQYF. The CDR3 region has the DNA TGTGCCAGCAGCCCCCACAGTTCTAGCACAGATACGCAGTATTTT.

The V gene is TRBV19, the J gene TRBJ2-1; 14 nucleotides align to TRBD2. CDR3 length equals 16 residues. Germline V gives CDR1 LNHDA, CDR2 SQIVND (reference sequence). After removal of 4 bases from V and 8 bases from J, the junction contained 7 bases not matched to a gene. CDR3 in amino acids: CASSTGTSGSEDEQFF. For the CDR3, the DNA is TGTGCCAGTAGTACCGGGACTAGCGGGAGTGAGGATGAGCAGTTCTTC.

The V call is TRBV20-1, the J call TRBJ2-7, with D tentatively TRBD2 (6 bases). The germline CDR1 and CDR2 sequences are DFQATT and SNEGSKA (reference sequence). The CDR3 spans 14 residues. Trimming took off 0 bases at V and 4 bases at J, with 13 bases between the two ends. CDR3 sequence: CSARDLVSGYEQYF. The CDR3 nucleotides are TGCAGTGCTAGAGATCTAGTTAGCGGATACGAGCAGTACTTC.

The genes are TRBV12-3 or TRBV12-4 and TRBJ1-1; no reliable D call. This CDR3 has 13 residues. V shed 7 bases and J shed 1 base, with 10 bases lying between them. The DNA for the CDR3 is TGTGCCAGCACCCTTAAAGGGAACACTGAAGCTTTCTTT. Its protein is CASTLKGNTEAFF.

The DNA for the CDR3 is TGCAGCGTTGACACAGGGGCAGGATCCTACAATGAGCAGTTCTTC. It translates to CSVDTGAGSYNEQFF. The chain employs TRBV29-1 and TRBJ2-1; 7 bases align to TRBD1. Looked up from germline, CDR1 is SQVTM and CDR2 is ANQGSEA. V gave up 3 bases and J gave up 1 base; unmatched junction bases: 6. The CDR3 totals 15 residues.

The gene calls are TRBV9 and TRBJ2-3, with 12 bases aligning to TRBD2. Trimming at V came to 4 bases and at J to 4 bases, leaving 7 bases not matched to a gene. The CDR3 loop spans 16 amino acids. Germline CDR1 reads SGDLS; CDR2 reads YYNGEE. CDR3: CASSSTSSGRADTQYF. CDR3 nucleotide sequence: TGTGCCAGCAGCAGCACGTCTAGCGGGAGGGCAGATACGCAGTATTTT. Together with reference TRBV9 and TRBJ2-3, the CDR3 gives the full variable domain: DSGVTQTPKHLITATGQRVTLRCSPRSGDLSVYWYQQSLDQGLQFLIQYYNGEERAKGNILERFSAQQFPDLHSELNLSSLELGDSALYFCASSSTSSGRADTQYFGPGTRLTVL.

The sample holds a few counts of this clonotype. The rearrangement uses TRBV7-2 and TRBJ2-1; the D is unclear. Trimming stripped 1 base from V and 9 bases from J, with 13 bases between. From germline, CDR1 is SGHTA and CDR2 FQGNSA. CDR3 size: 14 residues. The DNA of the CDR3 is TGTGCCAGCAGCTTAGAATCCCCGCTGGGTGAGCAGTTCTTC. As protein: CASSLESPLGEQFF.

The chain has TRBV27 and TRBJ1-2, with D possibly matching TRBD1 (6 bases). The CDR3 is made up of 13 amino acids. Germline V lookup: CDR1 MNHEY, CDR2 SMNVEV (reference sequence). V was trimmed by 5 bases and J by 4 bases, leaving 11 bases between them. The CDR3 DNA reads as TGTGCCAGCAGTGCCACAGGGCCCTATGGCTACACCTTC. Protein product: CASSATGPYGYTF.

The genes are TRBV9 and TRBJ2-7; tentatively, D is TRBD1 or TRBD2 (6 bases each). Trimming left V 4 bases short and J 1 base short, with 15 bases between. Germline CDR1 reads SGDLS; CDR2 reads YYNGEE. The CDR3 has 15 residues. The CDR3 nucleotides are TGTGCCAGCAGCCTCGGAGGGGGACTTTCCTACGAGCAGTACTTC. Translation gives CASSLGGGLSYEQYF.

The genes are TRBV6-5 and TRBJ1-1, with 8 positions matching TRBD1. V was clipped by 4 bases and J by 5 bases; unmatched bases: 9. Germline V gene sequence: CDR1 MNHEY, CDR2 SVGAGI. The CDR3 consists of 15 residues. CDR3 residues: CASSFSRQGLTEAFF. CDR3 nucleotides: TGTGCCAGCAGTTTCTCGAGACAGGGGTTGACTGAAGCTTTCTTT.

A word on this clonotype: An end of the junction does not agree with germline; a read error may underlie this. The rearrangement uses TRBV10-3 and TRBJ2-3; D remains unclear. The CDR3 covers 13 residues. Germline loops: CDR1 ENHRY, CDR2 SYGVKD. The CDR3 sequence is CAICESLVDTQYF. Here the CDR3 DNA reads TGTGCCATCTGTGAGTCTCTAGTAGATACGCAGTATTTT.

This clonotype was seen many times. DNA for the CDR3: TGTGCCAGCAGTCTCTCCATTAGCGGGGGGACAAACATTCAGTACTTC. This gives the protein CASSLSISGGTNIQYF. The V call is TRBV2, the J call TRBJ2-4; TRBD2 aligns across 10 bases. CDR3 length equals 16 residues. V lost 5 bases to trimming and J lost 6 bases; unmatched junction nucleotides: 10. The germline V gene encodes CDR1 SNHLY and CDR2 FYNNEI.

This clonotype has a count of ten or more. The J gene is TRBJ1-1, the V gene TRBV20-1, with unresolved D. CDR3 length: 11 amino acids. Germline V lookup: CDR1 DFQATT, CDR2 SNEGSKA (reference sequence). Trimming left V 4 bases short and J 1 base short, with 4 bases between. The chain's CDR3 is CSATRNTEAFF. The CDR3 coding sequence is TGCAGTGCTACCAGGAACACTGAAGCTTTCTTT.

The genes are TRBV10-3 and TRBJ2-1; the match to TRBD1 covers 7 bases. The ends lost 0 bases at V and 7 bases at J; junction bases unmatched: 12. CDR3 size: 17 residues. Germline CDR1 reads ENHRY; CDR2 reads SYGVKD. DNA for the CDR3: TGTGCCATCAGTGAGTCATTAACAGGGGATATTAGGAATGAGCAGTTCTTC. Its protein is CAISESLTGDIRNEQFF.

This clonotype was detected only a few times. The V call is TRBV7-2, the J call TRBJ2-7; D remains ambiguous. There are 13 residues in the CDR3. Deletions cut 6 bases from V and 7 bases from J, with 16 bases between. Germline CDR1 SGHTA, CDR2 FQGNSA. The CDR3 DNA sequence: TGTGCCAGCAGGTTTGTCCCTCTTGGGGAGCAGTACTTC. It translates to CASRFVPLGEQYF. Filled out from reference TRBV7-2 and TRBJ2-7, the complete variable domain reads GAGVSQSPSNKVTEKGKDVELRCDPISGHTALYWYRQSLGQGLEFLIYFQGNSAPDKSGLPSDRFSAERTGGSVSTLTIQRTQQEDSAVYLCASRFVPLGEQYFGPGTRLTVT.

The gene calls are TRBV6-5 and TRBJ1-5; D not resolved. Per the germline V gene, CDR1 is MNHEY and CDR2 is SVGAGI. The CDR3 spans 14 residues. V gave up 2 bases and J gave up 5 bases, with 10 bases separating them. The CDR3: CASSYGGNDQPQHF. The CDR3 DNA is TGTGCCAGCAGTTACGGAGGAAACGATCAGCCCCAGCATTTT.